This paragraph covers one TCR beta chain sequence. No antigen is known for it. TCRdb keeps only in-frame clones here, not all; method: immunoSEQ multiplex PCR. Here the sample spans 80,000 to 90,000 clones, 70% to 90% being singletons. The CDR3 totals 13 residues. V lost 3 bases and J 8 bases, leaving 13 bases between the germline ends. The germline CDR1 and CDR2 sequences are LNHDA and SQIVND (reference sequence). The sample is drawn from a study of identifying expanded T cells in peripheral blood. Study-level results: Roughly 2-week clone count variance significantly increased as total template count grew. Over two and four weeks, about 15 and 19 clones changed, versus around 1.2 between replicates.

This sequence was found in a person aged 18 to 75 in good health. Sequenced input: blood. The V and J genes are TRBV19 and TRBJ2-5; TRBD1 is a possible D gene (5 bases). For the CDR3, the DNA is TGTGCCAGTAGTATCGTACCCCAGGGCACCCAGTACTTC. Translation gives CASSIVPQGTQYF. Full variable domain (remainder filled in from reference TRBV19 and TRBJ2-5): DGGITQSPKYLFRKEGQNVTLSCEQNLNHDAMYWYRQDPGQGLRLIYYSQIVNDFQKGDIAEGYSVSREKKESFPLTVTSAQKNPTAFYLCASSIVPQGTQYFGPGTRLLVL.